Listed below are T cell receptor beta chains from one sample, sequenced in a study of long-term antiretroviral therapy in people with HIV. Produced via immunoSEQ multiplex PCR; TCRdb's table is partial and in-frame only. Among about 34,000 clones, around 84% were seen once, and the ten largest hold about 4.8%. The sequences come from unsorted PBMCs, collected roughly 2.9 years before starting antiretroviral therapy. These receptors all come from a woman aged 25 to 39 with HIV. The CDR3 runs from the conserved cysteine through the conserved F or W. The D gene is left open where the match is weak. Size tells how often a clone was seen (once, few, many) or the class of an expanded clone, and some rows leave it out.

TRBV7-6	.	few	TRBJ1-2	CASSLKDITNYGYTF	TGTGCCAGCAGCTTAAAGGACATAACTAACTATGGCTACACCTTC
TRBV30	.	.	TRBJ1-2	CAISRGYTF	TGTGCCATCTCCAGGGGCTACACCTTC
TRBV4-1	.	.	TRBJ1-6	CASSQDQGRGGSPLHF	TGCGCCAGCAGCCAAGATCAAGGCAGGGGAGGATCACCCCTCCACTTT
TRBV7-6	TRBD1	.	TRBJ1-4	CASSLVRQGARLEEKLFF	TGTGCCAGCAGCTTAGTCCGTCAGGGGGCGCGTTTGGAGGAAAAACTGTTTTTT
TRBV6-5	.	.	TRBJ1-1	CASSSTELNTEAFF	TGTGCCAGCAGCTCCACAGAGTTGAACACTGAAGCTTTCTTT
TRBV6-1	.	few	TRBJ1-2	CASSEALGKRGYTF	TGTGCCAGCAGTGAAGCTCTGGGCAAACGGGGCTACACCTTC
TRBV5-4	.	.	TRBJ2-2	CASSLGQKSATGELFF	TGTGCCAGCAGCTTGGGACAGAAATCGGCCACCGGGGAGCTGTTTTTT
TRBV2	.	once	TRBJ1-4	CASVSLLQGSGEKLFF	TGTGCCAGCGTCTCCTTACTGCAGGGTTCAGGGGAAAAACTGTTTTTT
TRBV5-4	.	.	TRBJ2-3	CASSLLDTDTQYF	TGTGCCAGCAGCTTGTTGGACACAGATACGCAGTATTTT
TRBV5-1	.	.	TRBJ2-1	CASRGEVGYNEQFF	TGCGCCAGCAGGGGGGAGGTAGGGTACAATGAGCAGTTCTTC
TRBV6-4	.	.	TRBJ2-2	CASTDSESGELFF	TGTGCCAGCACTGACAGCGAGAGCGGGGAGCTGTTTTTT
TRBV6-1	.	.	TRBJ1-1	CASSEGPGMNTEAFF	TGTGCCAGCAGTGAAGGGCCGGGGATGAACACTGAAGCTTTCTTT
TRBV7-7	.	.	TRBJ2-2	CASSTDRNTGELFF	TGTGCCAGCAGCACGGACAGGAACACCGGGGAGCTGTTTTTT
TRBV4-2	.	.	TRBJ2-5	CASSPAFQETQYF	TGTGCCAGCAGCCCAGCATTCCAAGAGACCCAGTACTTC
TRBV30	.	.	TRBJ1-5	CAWSQEGGGPHQPQHF	TGTGCCTGGAGCCAAGAAGGGGGGGGACCGCATCAGCCCCAGCATTTT
TRBV23-1	.	.	TRBJ1-5	CASSQSPVRVSNQPQHF	TGCGCCAGCAGTCAATCGCCAGTCAGGGTCAGCAATCAGCCCCAGCATTTT
TRBV5-8	.	.	TRBJ1-2	CASSLVQGYTF	TGTGCCAGCAGCTTGGTCCAAGGCTACACCTTC
TRBV6-1	.	.	TRBJ2-3	CASSEQPSSSTDTQYF	TGTGCCAGCAGTGAACAACCGTCCTCTAGCACAGATACGCAGTATTTT